These 5 T cell receptor beta chains were sequenced from one sample in a study of regulatory T cells in long-lasting Graves disease. This sample's time point: newly diagnosed GD, antithyroid drugs for less than 3 months. RNA from PBMCs was the source of the TCR library. The TCR beta library used iRepertoire HTBI primers with Arm-PCR amplification of CDR3. TCRdb re-called the multiplex PCR reads with MiXCR, one entry per CDR3 protein. This repertoire shows 500,000 or so distinct CDR3 sequences, around 15% found once; its top ten account for 12%. These data were also reused for a study on T cells in Graves' hyperthyroidism and ophthalmopathy.

Sample: peripheral blood mononuclear cells (PBMCs), taken at new diagnosis, from a patient treated with antithyroid drugs. The receptors were sampled from a man aged 35 to 55 with Graves disease.

This clonotype was found a few times. The CDR3 is CASSLGTGRFSYNEQFF. CDR3 DNA: TGTGCCAGCAGCCTGGGGACAGGGCGGTTCTCCTACAATGAGCAGTTCTTC. The J gene is TRBJ2-1, the V gene TRBV7-2, with 9 bases identical to TRBD1. V was clipped by 5 bases and J by 0 bases; unmatched bases: 8. The germline V gene has CDR1 SGHTA and CDR2 FQGNSA. The CDR3 contains 17 residues.

This clonotype occurred many times. This rearrangement joins TRBV5-6 to TRBJ1-5, with D tentatively TRBD1 (5 bases). In germline, CDR1 is SGHDT, CDR2 YYEEEE. This CDR3 comprises 14 residues. With 0 bases removed from V and 6 bases from J, the gap between germline ends came to 10 bases. CDR3 in DNA: TGTGCCAGCAGCTTGGGGGACCCGGGTCAGCCCCAGCATTTT. It is translated as CASSLGDPGQPQHF. The complete variable domain, with remaining parts taken from reference TRBV5-6 and TRBJ1-5, reads DAGVTQSPTHLIKTRGQQVTLRCSPKSGHDTVSWYQQALGQGPQFIFQYYEEEERQRGNFPDRFSGHQFPNYSSELNVNALLLGDSALYLCASSLGDPGQPQHFGDGTRLSIL.

Ten or more counts support this clonotype. The chain carries TRBV24-1 and TRBJ2-7, with TRBD2 matching 10 bases. The CDR3 consists of 13 residues. V gave up 9 bases and J gave up 2 bases; unmatched junction bases: 3. Germline V CDR1 and CDR2: KGHDR, SFDVKD. In DNA form, the CDR3 reads TGTGCCACCGCAGCGGGGGGGACCTACGAGCAGTACTTC. Translation gives CATAAGGTYEQYF.

This clonotype was counted between two and nine times. The chain combines TRBV10-1 with TRBJ2-4; TRBD1 aligns across 12 bases. The germline gives CDR1 WNHNN, CDR2 SYGVQD (reference sequence). Trimming cost V 2 bases and J 0 bases; bases outside gene matches: 5. The CDR3 length is 18 residues. The CDR3 here is CASSEGTGGELAKNIQYF. Written as DNA, the CDR3 is TGCGCCAGCAGTGAGGGGACAGGGGGCGAACTAGCCAAAAACATTCAGTACTTC.

V is TRBV24-1 and J is TRBJ2-1, with TRBD2 identical over 9 bases. Germline V lookup: CDR1 KGHDR, CDR2 SFDVKD. There are 16 residues in the CDR3. Germline trimming cut 1 base from V and 0 bases from J; bases unmatched to any gene: 0. CDR3 sequence (DNA): TGTGCCACCAGTGATTTTAGCGGGAGCTCCTACAATGAGCAGTTCTTC. It specifies CATSDFSGSSYNEQFF.